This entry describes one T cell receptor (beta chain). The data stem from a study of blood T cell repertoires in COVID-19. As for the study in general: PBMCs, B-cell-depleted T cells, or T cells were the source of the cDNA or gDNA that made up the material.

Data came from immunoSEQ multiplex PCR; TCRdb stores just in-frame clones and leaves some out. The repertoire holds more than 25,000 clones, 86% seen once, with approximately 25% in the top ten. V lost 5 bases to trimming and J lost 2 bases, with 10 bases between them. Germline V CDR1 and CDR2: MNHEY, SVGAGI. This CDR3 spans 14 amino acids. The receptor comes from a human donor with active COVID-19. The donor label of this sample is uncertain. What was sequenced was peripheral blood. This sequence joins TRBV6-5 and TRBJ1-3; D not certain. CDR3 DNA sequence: TGTGCCAGCAGTCCCCGAACTGCTGGAAACACCATATATTTT. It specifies CASSPRTAGNTIYF.